A selection of T cell receptor beta chains follows, all from one sample in a study of shared clonotypes between healthy human individuals. TCRdb's table, derived via immunoSEQ multiplex PCR, lists solely in-frame clones and lacks some. The sample lists around 1.9 million clones, around 93% occurring once. The sample comprised naive CD8+ T cells from PBMCs. All receptors come from a man between 18 and 29 years old in good health. Some clones in this sample may be carry-over from other donors' samples. Both conserved end residues are part of each CDR3. Fields, in order: J gene, V gene, CDR3 protein.

TRBJ2-1 | TRBV13 | CASSSPDQSGDEQFF
TRBJ1-2 | TRBV5-1 | CASSAGGQRIGYTF
TRBJ2-7 | TRBV2 | CASRTTSGAWYEQYF
TRBJ2-7 | TRBV7-9 | CASSPLRGGAVGEQYF
TRBJ1-1 | TRBV6-6 | CASSYITANTEAFF
TRBJ2-7 | TRBV5-5 | CASSLGLAGGPSYEQYF
TRBJ2-1 | TRBV14 | CASTPAAGHHNEQFF
TRBJ2-7 | TRBV7-9 | CASRPDLTYEQYF
TRBJ2-7 | TRBV7-9 | CASSHPKAYSAYEQYF
TRBJ2-7 | TRBV7-8 | CASSPDRGIHEQYF
TRBJ2-7 | TRBV7-9 | CASAGVQDEQYF
TRBJ2-2 | TRBV27 | CASSAEPGHFISGTGELFF
TRBJ2-1 | TRBV27 | CASNPGTGVYNEQFF
TRBJ2-2 | TRBV6-6 | CASSPRWELFF
TRBJ1-1 | TRBV5-1 | CASSLGGGTEAFF